The 17 T cell receptor beta chains below all came from one sample that was sequenced in a study of cytomegalovirus exposure and HLA in healthy donors. This PCR relied on a set of 60 Vbeta primers and 13 Jbeta primers. Repertoires were generated with immunoSEQ multiplex PCR, while TCRdb's copy carries only in-frame clones and drops some. The table lists 150,000 or so clones, more than 80% of them singletons. Material: PBMCs. The receptor set was obtained from a woman aged 18-29 years in good health and CMV-seropositive.

The rearrangement links TRBV7-7 to TRBJ2-1, with 9 bases that match TRBD1. The CDR3 is made up of 16 amino acids. The germline V gene encodes CDR1 SSHAT and CDR2 FNYEAQ (reference sequence). Unmatched junction bases numbered 5, after V lost 0 bases and J lost 5 bases. CDR3 in DNA: TGTGCCAGCAGCTTAGCGTGGGGACAGGGTAACAATGAGCAGTTCTTC. Amino acids: CASSLAWGQGNNEQFF.

In its sample, this clone was seen a few times. The identical CDR3 is also encoded by other nucleotide sequences in the sample. This sequence joins TRBV19 and TRBJ1-1; no reliable D call. The germline gives CDR1 LNHDA, CDR2 SQIVND (reference sequence). The CDR3 contains 14 residues. The V end lost 3 bases, the J end lost 1 base, and 9 bases lay between the germline ends. In DNA, the CDR3 is TGTGCCAGTAGTATCCCAGGAAAGAACACTGAAGCTTTCTTT. Translation gives CASSIPGKNTEAFF.

This chain connects TRBV7-2 to TRBJ1-2; 7 bases align to TRBD1. Germline V lookup: CDR1 SGHTA, CDR2 FQGNSA. V lost 2 bases and J lost 4; bases outside the gene matches: 4. This CDR3 spans 14 amino acids. Here the CDR3 DNA reads TGTGCCAGCAGCTTACTGACAGGGTTCTATGGCTACACCTTC. Its protein product is CASSLLTGFYGYTF. The full variable domain, completed using reference TRBV7-2 and TRBJ1-2, is GAGVSQSPSNKVTEKGKDVELRCDPISGHTALYWYRQSLGQGLEFLIYFQGNSAPDKSGLPSDRFSAERTGGSVSTLTIQRTQQEDSAVYLCASSLLTGFYGYTFGSGTRLTVV.

The chain couples TRBV10-3 to TRBJ2-3, with 7 bases that match TRBD1. The CDR3 extends over 23 amino acids. From germline, CDR1 is ENHRY and CDR2 SYGVKD. The V and J ends lost 11 bases and 3 bases, in that order; junction bases with no gene match: 38. CDR3 coding DNA: TGTGCCCTCAACTCCCTGGTACGTCAGGGTCCAGTCGCTCCCCTGACAGGGACAGATACGCAGTATTTT. It yields the protein CALNSLVRQGPVAPLTGTDTQYF.

With respect to this clone: Germline and junction disagree at one end, which may indicate a read error. The chain uses TRBV5-1 and TRBJ2-6; tentatively, D is TRBD1 (5 bases). The germline gives CDR1 SGHRS, CDR2 YFSETQ. This CDR3 has 16 residues. The CDR3 DNA follows: TGCGCCAGCAGCAGGGCTTTGAGCTCTGGGGCCAACGGCCTGACTTTC. Protein product: CASSRALSSGANGLTF.

The rearrangement joins TRBV7-8 to TRBJ2-6, with 11 nucleotides matching TRBD2. Germline values: CDR1 SGHVS, CDR2 FQNEAQ. This CDR3 has 19 residues. With V trimmed by 1 base and J by 3 bases, 8 bases remained unmatched. CDR3 nucleotide sequence: TGTGCCAGCAGCTTAGGTAGCGGGGGGGTTCTCGTTGGGGCCAACGTCCTGACTTTC. It specifies CASSLGSGGVLVGANVLTF.

The rearrangement uses TRBV5-1 and TRBJ2-2; the match to TRBD1 covers 9 bases. V was pared by 5 bases and J by 6 bases, with 11 bases of the junction left unmatched. This CDR3 spans 16 amino acids. Germline V gene lookup returns CDR1 SGHRS and CDR2 YFSETQ. Written as DNA, the CDR3 is TGCGCCAGCAGATCCGGGACAGGGCGTCCGGCCGGGGAGCTGTTTTTT. It is translated as CASRSGTGRPAGELFF. The variable domain in full, completed from reference TRBV5-1 and TRBJ2-2, reads KAGVTQTPRYLIKTRGQQVTLSCSPISGHRSVSWYQQTPGQGLQFLFEYFSETQRNKGNFPGRFSGRQFSNSRSEMNVSTLELGDSALYLCASRSGTGRPAGELFFGEGSRLTVL.

The chain couples TRBV11-2 to TRBJ2-7; 9 bases agree with TRBD1. The V and J ends lost 1 base and 3 bases, in that order; junction bases with no gene match: 7. The CDR3 is 16 amino acids. Per the germline V gene, CDR1 is SGHAT and CDR2 is FQNNGV. The CDR3 DNA reads as TGTGCCAGCAGCTTAGGAGGACCGGGACAGGGCTACGAGCAGTACTTC. It codes for CASSLGGPGQGYEQYF.

The chain recombines TRBV5-1 with TRBJ2-1; weak D call: TRBD1 (5 bases). This CDR3 comprises 14 residues. Trimming removed 2 bases at V and 3 bases at J, with 9 bases between. CDR1 and CDR2 from the germline V gene are SGHRS and YFSETQ. CDR3 sequence reads: CASSFQGGYNEQFF. The CDR3 coding sequence is TGCGCCAGCAGCTTCCAGGGTGGCTACAATGAGCAGTTCTTC.

V gene TRBV19 combines with J gene TRBJ2-5; D is perhaps TRBD2 (5 bases). V was pared by 6 bases and J by 3 bases, with 17 bases between. Germline V CDR1 and CDR2: LNHDA, SQIVND (reference sequence). The CDR3 runs to 15 residues. CDR3 in amino acids: CASRGVGAGEETQYF. CDR3 in DNA: TGTGCCAGTAGAGGAGTGGGAGCCGGTGAAGAGACCCAGTACTTC.

This CDR3 is CASSPRRGGEAFF. The CDR3 coding sequence is TGTGCCAGCAGTCCCCGGCGGGGGGGTGAAGCTTTCTTT. The chain is built from TRBV27 and TRBJ1-1; possible D gene TRBD1, 5 bases. The CDR3 runs 13 residues. Germline assignment: CDR1 MNHEY and CDR2 SMNVEV (reference sequence). Trimming pared 5 bases from V and 7 bases from J, leaving 14 bases between.

This sequence joins TRBV7-9 and TRBJ1-5, with TRBD1 identical over 7 bases. The CDR3 runs 9 residues. Germline CDR1 is SEHNR and CDR2 is FQNEAQ (reference sequence). The CDR3 DNA reads as TGTTCCGGACGGACAGGCAAGCATTTT. Residues: CSGRTGKHF. The whole variable domain, filled in from reference TRBV7-9 and TRBJ1-5, reads DTGVSQNPRHKITKRGQNVTFRCDPISEHNRLYWYRQTLGQGPEFLTYFQNEAQLEKSRLLSDRFSAERPKGSFSTLEIQRTEQGDSAMYLCSGRTGKHFGDGTRLSIL.

V is TRBV15 and J is TRBJ1-1; D is unresolved. The V and J ends lost 0 bases and 1 base respectively, with 9 bases between them. CDR1 and CDR2 (germline): LNHNV, YYDKDF (reference sequence). The CDR3 contains 15 residues. The CDR3 spells CATSRDERGNTEAFF. The DNA of the CDR3 is TGTGCCACCAGCAGAGATGAAAGAGGGAACACTGAAGCTTTCTTT.

This clone was seen more than once but under ten times. This sequence joins TRBV11-2 and TRBJ2-7; a possible D gene is TRBD1 (6 bases). Germline V gene data show CDR1 as SGHAT and CDR2 as FQNNGV. Between the trimmed V and J ends, which lost 0 bases and 5 bases, there was a span of 26 bases. This CDR3 is built from 19 residues. CDR3 residues: CASSLEKSVGTGTIHEQYF. The CDR3 DNA is TGTGCCAGCAGCTTAGAAAAGTCTGTTGGAACAGGGACGATCCACGAGCAGTACTTC.

V and J are TRBV7-9 and TRBJ2-5; 7 positions match TRBD2. This CDR3 contains 14 residues. Trimming at V came to 3 bases and at J to 4 bases, leaving 5 bases not matched to a gene. CDR1 is SEHNR and CDR2 is FQNEAQ in the germline V gene (reference sequence). Here the CDR3 reads CASSFGGVGETQYF. CDR3 DNA sequence: TGTGCCAGCAGCTTTGGGGGGGTCGGAGAGACCCAGTACTTC.

The chain has TRBV4-3 and TRBJ1-4; the match to TRBD1 covers 8 bases. The CDR3 spans 16 residues. V shed 3 bases, J shed 15 bases, and the junction held 18 bases outside the gene matches. The germline V gene has CDR1 LGHNA and CDR2 YSLEER. The CDR3 is CASSHGAGQANYPVFF. In DNA, the CDR3 is TGCGCCAGCAGCCACGGAGCGGGACAGGCCAACTATCCGGTGTTTTTT.

The DNA for the CDR3 is TGTGCCACCAGCAAGGGGGGGGAGCGAGAGACCCAGTACTTC. Translation gives CATSKGGERETQYF. V usage is TRBV15 and J usage is TRBJ2-5, with D tentatively TRBD2 (7 bases). V was clipped by 4 bases and J by 4 bases, with 13 bases between them. There are 14 residues in the CDR3. The germline V gene encodes CDR1 LNHNV and CDR2 YYDKDF (reference sequence). Looking up the rest from reference TRBV15 and TRBJ2-5 gives the full variable domain: DAMVIQNPRYQVTQFGKPVTLSCSQTLNHNVMYWYQQKSSQAPKLLFHYYDKDFNNEADTPDNFQSRRPNTSFCFLDIRSPGLGDTAMYLCATSKGGERETQYFGPGTRLLVL.